The source of this TCR beta chain is a study of shared clonotypes between healthy human individuals. The CDR3 contains 14 residues. Per the germline V gene, CDR1 is SGDLS and CDR2 is YYNGEE. V lost 4 bases to trimming and J lost 4 bases, with 11 bases between them. Original methodology: Filtering differed, since immunoSEQ gave only junction sequences and no quality scores. Here immunoSEQ multiplex PCR was the method, and the copy in TCRdb shows in-frame clones only, minus some. The D gene and trimming were derived from the DNA, and the V and J assignments and clone size from that table. This table holds 2 million to 2.5 million clones, approximately 94% found once.

The chain is built from TRBV9 and TRBJ2-2; a possible D gene is TRBD2 (6 bases). The sequencing input was naive CD4+ T cells sorted from blood. Subset given: CD45RA+ positively selected. This clonotype was obtained from a man between 18 and 35 years old in good health. The CDR3 is CASSLLAFTGELFF. The CDR3 DNA sequence: TGTGCCAGCAGCCTCCTAGCGTTCACCGGGGAGCTGTTTTTT.